One and the same sample provided the 16 T cell receptor beta chains below, sequenced in a study of regulatory T cells in long-lasting Graves disease (dated by TCRdb to the early 2020s). Taken with the paper, the label for time point translates to: persistent/refractory GD, antithyroid drugs over 5 years with positive TRAb. RNA was extracted from PBMCs in TRIzol for both TCR sequencing and RNA sequencing. Library generation was performed with multiplex PCR. Data came from an Illumina HiSeq 4000. To build TCR beta libraries, CDR3 regions were amplified by Arm-PCR using iRepertoire HTBI primers. The public reads were run again by TCRdb, first through fastp at Q25 and then through MiXCR, and only productive beta chains were kept. Records with the same CDR3 protein are collapsed into one entry carrying the most frequent genes and DNA. A total of about 660,000 distinct CDR3 sequences appear in this sample, 30% of them only once. Roughly 46% of the sample is in the top ten clones.

The material sequenced was peripheral blood mononuclear cells (PBMCs), taken when the disease was refractory, from a patient treated with antithyroid drugs. These receptors were taken from a female donor with Graves disease.

This clonotype was observed a single time. The V and J genes are TRBV29-1 and TRBJ1-1, with D tentatively TRBD1 (6 bases). CDR1 and CDR2 from the germline V gene are SQVTM and ANQGSEA. Trimming took off 7 bases at V and 1 base at J, with 16 bases between the two ends. CDR3 size: 14 residues. The CDR3 DNA sequence: TGCAGCGCTCTAGGGGGACACGAGAACACTGAAGCTTTCTTT. Protein product: CSALGGHENTEAFF.

The rearrangement links TRBV6-1 to TRBJ2-5, with TRBD2 matching 14 bases. V lost 6 bases and J lost 2; bases outside the gene matches: 5. The germline CDR1 and CDR2 sequences are MNHNS and SASEGT. This CDR3 region has 16 residues. The CDR3 is CASSRGLAGGQETQYF. The CDR3 DNA sequence: TGTGCCAGCAGCCGTGGACTAGCGGGAGGTCAAGAGACCCAGTACTTC.

The table lists this clonotype with many counts. This rearrangement joins TRBV2 to TRBJ2-7; weak D call: TRBD2 (5 bases). This CDR3 region has 13 residues. V was trimmed by 6 bases and J by 4 bases, leaving 13 bases between them. CDR1 is SNHLY and CDR2 is FYNNEI in the germline V gene. Here the CDR3 DNA reads TGTGCCAGCAGAGAGGGTGTGGGGTACGAGCAGTACTTC. This encodes CASREGVGYEQYF.

This clonotype was counted between two and nine times. The V and J genes are TRBV12-5 and TRBJ2-2, with D unclear. The CDR3 has 13 residues. V was pared by 6 bases and J by 4 bases, with 9 bases between. Looked up from germline, CDR1 is LGHNT and CDR2 is FRNRAP. The DNA for the CDR3 is TGTGCTAGTGGCCTGCTACGCACCGGGGAGCTGTTTTTT. This codes for CASGLLRTGELFF.

This clonotype came up many times. The J gene is TRBJ2-7, the V gene TRBV20-1; 8 nucleotides agree with TRBD1. The CDR3 extends over 13 amino acids. V lost 5 bases and J lost 2; bases outside the gene matches: 5. Germline lookup yields CDR1 DFQATT and CDR2 SNEGSKA (reference sequence). The CDR3 sequence: CSAARDRPYEQYF. In DNA, the CDR3 is TGCAGTGCTGCCCGGGACAGGCCCTACGAGCAGTACTTC.

This rearrangement joins TRBV25-1 to TRBJ2-5; D possibly uses TRBD1 or TRBD2 (5 bases each). The CDR3 sequence is 15 residues long. Germline V gene sequence: CDR1 MGHDK, CDR2 SYGVNS. Trimming removed 6 bases from V and 1 base from J, with 15 bases in between. For the CDR3, the DNA is TGTGCCAGCAGCCGGCGTCAGGGACCCCAAGAGACCCAGTACTTC. Protein product: CASSRRQGPQETQYF.

V is TRBV25-1 and J is TRBJ1-6, with D unresolved. The length of the CDR3 is 13 residues. In germline, CDR1 is MGHDK, CDR2 SYGVNS. The V end was cut by 6 bases, the J end by 4 bases, with 7 bases between. CDR3 amino acids: CASRVSYNSPLHF. In DNA form, the CDR3 reads TGTGCCAGCAGGGTCTCGTATAATTCACCCCTCCACTTT. The full variable domain, rest sourced from reference TRBV25-1 and TRBJ1-6, is EADIYQTPRYLVIGTGKKITLECSQTMGHDKMYWYQQDPGMELHLIHYSYGVNSTEKGDLSSESTVSRIRTEHFPLTLESARPSHTSQYLCASRVSYNSPLHFGNGTRLTVT.

The chain carries TRBV5-1 and TRBJ2-2; no reliable D call. The germline gives CDR1 SGHRS, CDR2 YFSETQ. V was shortened by 4 bases and J by 7 bases, with 8 bases between the two germline ends. This CDR3 contains 12 residues. The CDR3 loop reads CASSLGHGELFF. For the CDR3, the DNA is TGCGCCAGCAGCCTAGGGCACGGGGAGCTGTTTTTT.

In this sample, this clonotype turned up a few times. The chain recombines TRBV6-5 with TRBJ2-7; the match to TRBD1 covers 7 bases. Losses at the gene ends were 0 bases for V and 5 bases for J; bases not matched to a gene: 10. There are 16 residues in the CDR3. Looked up from germline, CDR1 is MNHEY and CDR2 is SVGAGI. The CDR3 nucleotides read TGTGCCAGCAGTTACTCCCTAGGGGTCCAGGGGGACGAGCAGTACTTC. This encodes CASSYSLGVQGDEQYF.

This clonotype has at least ten counts. The rearrangement links TRBV27 to TRBJ1-6; D is possibly TRBD1 (6 bases). V was clipped by 3 bases and J by 9 bases, with 9 bases between them. The CDR3 spans 13 residues. Germline V CDR1 and CDR2: MNHEY, SMNVEV (reference sequence). DNA of the CDR3: TGTGCCAGCAGTTTCGGACAGCTTTCACCCCTCCACTTT. It encodes CASSFGQLSPLHF.

Of note for this clonotype: Germline and junction disagree at one end, which may indicate a read error. The V call is TRBV12-3 or TRBV12-4, the J call TRBJ2-4; maybe TRBD2 (5 bases). The CDR3 length is 13 residues. The CDR3 spells CASSLAGGQRSFF. The CDR3 DNA reads TGTGCCAGCAGTTTAGCCGGAGGCCAGCGTAGCTTCTTC.

This clonotype has only a few counts. The J gene is TRBJ1-6, the V gene TRBV19, with unresolved D. The CDR3 runs to 13 residues. V gave up 2 bases and J gave up 7 bases, with 6 bases separating them. CDR1 is LNHDA, CDR2 SQIVND, per germline (reference sequence). CDR3 coding DNA: TGTGCCAGTAGTATAAGAGGAAATTCACCCCTCCACTTT. Residues: CASSIRGNSPLHF.

In its sample, this clonotype was seen a few times. The CDR3 reads CASSQDPGFKGYTF. CDR3 DNA sequence: TGTGCCAGCAGCCAAGATCCGGGTTTCAAAGGCTACACCTTC. V usage is TRBV4-2 and J usage is TRBJ1-2; D gene uncertain. CDR1 and CDR2 (germline): LGHNA, YNFKEQ. Deletions cut 0 bases from V and 8 bases from J, with 13 bases between. The CDR3 extends over 14 amino acids.

This clonotype was observed a few times. V is TRBV2 and J is TRBJ1-1, with no clear D. The CDR3 extends over 13 amino acids. The ends were cut back, 4 bases at V and 0 bases at J, with 6 bases in the middle. Germline V gene sequence: CDR1 SNHLY, CDR2 FYNNEI. As DNA, the CDR3 is TGTGCCAGCAGTGGTATAATGAACACTGAAGCTTTCTTT. Amino acids: CASSGIMNTEAFF.

This clonotype was recorded a few times. The chain links TRBV5-6 to TRBJ2-7, with D possibly TRBD1 on 5 matching bases. V lost 3 bases to trimming and J lost 2 bases, with 12 bases between them. Germline-derived CDR1 and CDR2 are SGHDT and YYEEEE. This CDR3 spans 14 amino acids. CDR3 sequence reads: CASSSWGVTYEQYF. Here the CDR3 DNA reads TGTGCCAGCAGCTCCTGGGGCGTTACCTACGAGCAGTACTTC.

This clonotype was detected only a few times. The V call is TRBV3-1, the J call TRBJ1-1; maybe TRBD1 (6 bases). Germline V CDR1 and CDR2: LGHDT, YNNKEL (reference sequence). The CDR3 extends over 15 amino acids. The ends were cut back, 0 bases at V and 2 bases at J, with 10 bases in the middle. In DNA, the CDR3 is TGTGCCAGCAGCCAAGACAGGGGAAGTAACACTGAAGCTTTCTTT. Residues: CASSQDRGSNTEAFF.